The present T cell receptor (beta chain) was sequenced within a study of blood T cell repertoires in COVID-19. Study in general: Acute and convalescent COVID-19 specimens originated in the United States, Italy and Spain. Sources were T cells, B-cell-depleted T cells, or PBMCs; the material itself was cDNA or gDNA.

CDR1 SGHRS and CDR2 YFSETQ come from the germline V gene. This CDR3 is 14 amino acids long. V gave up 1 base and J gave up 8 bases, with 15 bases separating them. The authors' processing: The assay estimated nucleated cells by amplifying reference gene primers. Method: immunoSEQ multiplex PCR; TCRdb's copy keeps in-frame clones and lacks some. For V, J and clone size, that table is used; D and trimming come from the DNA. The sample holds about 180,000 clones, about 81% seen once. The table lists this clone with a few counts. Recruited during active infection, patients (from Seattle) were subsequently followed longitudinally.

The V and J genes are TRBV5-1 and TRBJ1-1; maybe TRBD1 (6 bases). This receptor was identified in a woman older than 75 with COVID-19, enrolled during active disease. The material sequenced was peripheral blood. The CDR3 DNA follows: TGCGCCAGCAGCTTGATTTCAGGGGCCTGGGAAGCTTTCTTT. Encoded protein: CASSLISGAWEAFF. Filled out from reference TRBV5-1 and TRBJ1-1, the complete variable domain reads KAGVTQTPRYLIKTRGQQVTLSCSPISGHRSVSWYQQTPGQGLQFLFEYFSETQRNKGNFPGRFSGRQFSNSRSEMNVSTLELGDSALYLCASSLISGAWEAFFGQGTRLTVV.